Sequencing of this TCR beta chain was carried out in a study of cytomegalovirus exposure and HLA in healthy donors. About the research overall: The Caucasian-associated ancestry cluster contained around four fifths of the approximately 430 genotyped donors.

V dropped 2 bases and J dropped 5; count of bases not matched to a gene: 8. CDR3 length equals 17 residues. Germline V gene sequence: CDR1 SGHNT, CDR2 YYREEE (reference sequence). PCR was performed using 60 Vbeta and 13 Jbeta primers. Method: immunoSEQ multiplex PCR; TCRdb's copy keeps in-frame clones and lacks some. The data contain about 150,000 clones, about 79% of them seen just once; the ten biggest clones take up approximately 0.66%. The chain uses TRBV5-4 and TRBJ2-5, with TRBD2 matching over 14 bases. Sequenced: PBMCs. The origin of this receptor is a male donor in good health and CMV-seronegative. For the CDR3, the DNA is TGTGCCAGCAGCTTCGGACTAGCGGGGGGTAACTGGGAGACCCAGTACTTC. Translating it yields CASSFGLAGGNWETQYF. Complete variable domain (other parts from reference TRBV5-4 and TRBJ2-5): ETGVTQSPTHLIKTRGQQVTLRCSSQSGHNTVSWYQQALGQGPQFIFQYYREEENGRGNFPPRFSGLQFPNYSSELNVNALELDDSALYLCASSFGLAGGNWETQYFGPGTRLLVL.